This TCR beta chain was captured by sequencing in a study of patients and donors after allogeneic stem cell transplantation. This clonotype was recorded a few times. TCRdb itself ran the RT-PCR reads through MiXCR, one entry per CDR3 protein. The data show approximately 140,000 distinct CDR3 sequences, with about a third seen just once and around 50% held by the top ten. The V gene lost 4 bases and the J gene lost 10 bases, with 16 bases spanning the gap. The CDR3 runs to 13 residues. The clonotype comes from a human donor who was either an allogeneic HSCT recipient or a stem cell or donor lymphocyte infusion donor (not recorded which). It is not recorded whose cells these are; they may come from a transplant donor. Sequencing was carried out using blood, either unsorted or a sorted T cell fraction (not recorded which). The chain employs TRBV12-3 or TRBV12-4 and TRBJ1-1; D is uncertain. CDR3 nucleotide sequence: TGTGCCAGCAGTTCGACCCTATCGGGAGGAGCTTTCTTT. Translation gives CASSSTLSGGAFF.